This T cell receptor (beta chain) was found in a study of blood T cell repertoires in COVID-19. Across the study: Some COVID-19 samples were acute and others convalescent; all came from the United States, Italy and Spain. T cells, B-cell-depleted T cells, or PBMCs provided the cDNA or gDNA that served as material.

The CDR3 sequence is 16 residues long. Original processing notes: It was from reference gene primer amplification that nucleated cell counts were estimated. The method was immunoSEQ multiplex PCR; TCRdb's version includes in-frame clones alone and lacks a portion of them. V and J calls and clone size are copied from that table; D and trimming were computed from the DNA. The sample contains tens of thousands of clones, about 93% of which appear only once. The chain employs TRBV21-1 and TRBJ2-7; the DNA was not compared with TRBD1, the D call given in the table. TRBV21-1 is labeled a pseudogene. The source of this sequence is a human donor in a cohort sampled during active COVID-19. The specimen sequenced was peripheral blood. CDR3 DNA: TGTGCCAGCAGCAAAATGGGGATTGGGACACCTTACGAGCAGTACTTC. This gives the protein CASSKMGIGTPYEQYF.